The source of this T cell receptor (beta chain) is a study of blood T cells in healthy people across ages. On this clonotype: Its antigen is unknown.

Together with a sample-barcoded 5' primer, a J-beta primer mix was included in a second PCR lasting about 6 to 11 cycles. All samples gave at least 2.5 million CDR3-containing paired-end reads. TCRdb reprocessed the 5' RACE reads with MiXCR, giving one entry per CDR3 protein. The sample yields about 1.1 million distinct CDR3 sequences, 35% to 40% seen once. Study-level findings and limits: In older individuals, TCR beta diversity per million T cells was lower, falling roughly linearly with age.

Germline V lookup: CDR1 SGHRS, CDR2 YFSETQ. The CDR3 consists of 15 residues. Trimming took 2 bases from V and 4 from J, leaving 15 bases between them. The sample consisted of blood. The TCR sequence derives from a young man in good health. This chain connects TRBV5-1 to TRBJ1-1; D is unclear. CDR3 nucleotides: TGCGCCAGCAGCTTAAACGGGGATGGGAGCACTGAAGCTTTCTTT. Translated, it gives CASSLNGDGSTEAFF.